One and the same sample provided the 19 T cell receptor beta chains below, sequenced in a study of CXCR3-negative and CXCR3-positive naive CD8 T cells. Whole-study findings and limits: More hydrophobic TRB CDR3s occurred in CXCR3-positive than in CXCR3-negative naive cells.

UMI-tagged TRB cDNA libraries were built via 5' RACE. Each CDR3 protein gets one entry in TCRdb, which reprocessed the 5' RACE reads and gives no DNA. The specimen's table records tens of thousands of distinct CDR3 sequences. What these receptors recognize is not known. Sequencing used naive CXCR3+ CD8+ T cells from blood. Indicated subset: CD45RO-CCR7+CD27+CD95- naive CD8+ T cells expressing CXCR3 (TNR3+). The receptors originated from a human donor in good health. Some clones in this sample may be carry-over from other donors' samples.

The rearrangement links TRBV29-1 to TRBJ2-2. Germline assignment: CDR1 SQVTM and CDR2 ANQGSEA. The CDR3 covers 12 residues. The CDR3 spells CSVDLFPGELFF.

The V and J genes are TRBV14 and TRBJ2-2; TCRdb picks TRBD2, but there is no DNA to check that call. Per the germline V gene, CDR1 is SGHDN and CDR2 is FVKESK. This CDR3 comprises 15 residues. The CDR3 reads CARPPGGRNTGELFF.

The CDR3 is CSVEAEGEGNIQYF. The gene calls are TRBV29-1 and TRBJ2-4; the TRBD1 assignment by TCRdb is unverifiable without DNA. The CDR3 covers 14 residues. Germline V lookup: CDR1 SQVTM, CDR2 ANQGSEA.

The J gene is TRBJ1-1, the V gene TRBV7-9. The germline V gene encodes CDR1 SEHNR and CDR2 FQNEAQ (reference sequence). The CDR3 consists of 14 residues. CDR3 amino acids: CASSLLTGLPEAFF.

V is TRBV29-1 and J is TRBJ2-2; checking the TCRdb D call of TRBD1 is not possible without DNA. The germline V gene has CDR1 SQVTM and CDR2 ANQGSEA. The CDR3 loop spans 14 amino acids. The CDR3: CSVTGRPNTGELFF.

The chain recombines TRBV9 with TRBJ2-3; TCRdb picks TRBD1, but there is no DNA to check that call. CDR1 and CDR2 from the germline V gene are SGDLS and YYNGEE. The CDR3 runs to 16 residues. CDR3 residues: CASSPPPGVWGDTQYF.

This chain links TRBV6-5 with TRBJ2-6; the D gene TCRdb calls, TRBD1, cannot be checked with no DNA. The V gene's germline CDR1 is MNHEY and CDR2 SVGAGI. This CDR3 has 15 amino acids. The CDR3 is CASSWTGAGANVLTF.

The gene calls are TRBV12-3 or TRBV12-4 and TRBJ1-2. The CDR3 totals 13 residues. CDR3 in amino acids: CASSTRTDYGYTF.

This chain links TRBV4-2 with TRBJ1-3. Germline V lookup: CDR1 LGHNA, CDR2 YNFKEQ. The CDR3 covers 13 residues. CDR3 protein: CASSQEIGNTIYF.

V is TRBV27 and J is TRBJ2-6. The CDR3 totals 14 residues. Germline V gene lookup returns CDR1 MNHEY and CDR2 SMNVEV (reference sequence). This CDR3 is CASSLGTGANVLTF. Full variable domain (outside the CDR3, taken from reference TRBV27 and TRBJ2-6): EAQVTQNPRYLITVTGKKLTVTCSQNMNHEYMSWYRQDPGLGLRQIYYSMNVEVTDKGDVPEGYKVSRKEKRNFPLILESPSPNQTSLYFCASSLGTGANVLTFGAGSRLTVL.

This chain links TRBV3-1 with TRBJ2-2; the D gene TCRdb calls, TRBD2, cannot be checked with no DNA. CDR1 is LGHDT and CDR2 is YNNKEL in the germline V gene (reference sequence). The length of the CDR3 is 16 residues. This CDR3 reads CASSPGTSGRAGELFF.

The chain uses TRBV28 and TRBJ2-7; the D call from TCRdb, TRBD1, cannot be confirmed without DNA. Germline V gene data show CDR1 as MDHEN and CDR2 as SYDVKM. This CDR3 contains 17 residues. The chain's CDR3 is CASSSPLQEHGHYEQYF.

The chain combines TRBV7-2 with TRBJ2-5. This CDR3 has 15 amino acids. Germline loops: CDR1 SGHTA, CDR2 FQGNSA. The CDR3 protein is CASSAGDRLGETQYF.

The chain recombines TRBV27 with TRBJ2-5; absent DNA, TCRdb's TRBD2 call cannot be checked. Germline V CDR1 and CDR2: MNHEY, SMNVEV (reference sequence). This CDR3 contains 14 residues. Here the CDR3 reads CASSYPTSGATQYF.

The rearrangement uses TRBV15 and TRBJ2-7; there is no DNA to check the TCRdb D call of TRBD1. The CDR3 extends over 15 amino acids. From germline, CDR1 is LNHNV and CDR2 YYDKDF (reference sequence). The CDR3 spells CATSTTGASSYEQYF.

V usage is TRBV30 and J usage is TRBJ2-1. This CDR3 is 12 amino acids long. Germline lookup yields CDR1 GTSNPN and CDR2 SVGIG (reference sequence). The chain's CDR3 is CAWGIDVDEQFF.

This CDR3 reads CASSLVEQGAHEQYF. The rearrangement links TRBV7-9 to TRBJ2-7; TCRdb designates TRBD1, a call that cannot be tested without DNA. Germline CDR1 and CDR2: SEHNR and FQNEAQ (reference sequence). There are 15 residues in the CDR3.

The rearrangement joins TRBV29-1 to TRBJ1-2; no DNA is available, so the TRBD1 call from TCRdb remains unchecked. The CDR3 length is 16 residues. Germline V gene lookup returns CDR1 SQVTM and CDR2 ANQGSEA. The CDR3 reads CSAGPPRQGDDYGYTF.

J is TRBJ1-3 and V is TRBV28. The germline V gene has CDR1 MDHEN and CDR2 SYDVKM. This CDR3 comprises 15 residues. CDR3 loop: CASSLLASSGNTIYF.